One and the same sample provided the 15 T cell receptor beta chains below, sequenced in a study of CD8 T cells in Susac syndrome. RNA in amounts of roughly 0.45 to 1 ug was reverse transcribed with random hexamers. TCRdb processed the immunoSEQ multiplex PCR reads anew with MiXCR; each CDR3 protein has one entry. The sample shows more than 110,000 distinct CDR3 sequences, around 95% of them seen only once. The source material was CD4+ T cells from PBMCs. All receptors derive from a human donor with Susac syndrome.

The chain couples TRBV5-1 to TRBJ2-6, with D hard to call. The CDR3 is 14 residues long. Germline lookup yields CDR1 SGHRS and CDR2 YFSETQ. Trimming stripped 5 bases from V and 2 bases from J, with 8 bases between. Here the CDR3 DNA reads TGCGCCAGCAGTCCGGTGGCTGGGGCCAACGTCCTGACTTTC. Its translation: CASSPVAGANVLTF.

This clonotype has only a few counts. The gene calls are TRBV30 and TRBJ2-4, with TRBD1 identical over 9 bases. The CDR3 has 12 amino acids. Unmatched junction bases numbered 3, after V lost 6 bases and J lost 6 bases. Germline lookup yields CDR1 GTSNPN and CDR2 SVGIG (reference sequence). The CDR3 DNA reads TGTGCCTGTTCGACAGGGGGAAACATTCAGTACTTC. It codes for CACSTGGNIQYF.

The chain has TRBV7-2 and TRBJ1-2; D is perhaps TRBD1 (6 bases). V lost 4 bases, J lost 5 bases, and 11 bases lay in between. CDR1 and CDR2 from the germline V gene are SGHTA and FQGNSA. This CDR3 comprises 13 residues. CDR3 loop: CASSSRGEYGYTF. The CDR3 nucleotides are TGTGCCAGCAGCTCCAGGGGTGAATATGGCTACACCTTC. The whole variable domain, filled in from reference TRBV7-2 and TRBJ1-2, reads GAGVSQSPSNKVTEKGKDVELRCDPISGHTALYWYRQSLGQGLEFLIYFQGNSAPDKSGLPSDRFSAERTGGSVSTLTIQRTQQEDSAVYLCASSSRGEYGYTFGSGTRLTVV.

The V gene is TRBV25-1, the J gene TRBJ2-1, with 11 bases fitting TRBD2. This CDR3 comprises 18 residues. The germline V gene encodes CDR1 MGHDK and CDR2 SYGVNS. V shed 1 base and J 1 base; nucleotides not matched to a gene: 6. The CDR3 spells CASSESPSGRSSYNEQFF. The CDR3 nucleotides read TGTGCCAGCAGTGAATCGCCTAGCGGGAGGTCGTCCTACAATGAGCAGTTCTTC.

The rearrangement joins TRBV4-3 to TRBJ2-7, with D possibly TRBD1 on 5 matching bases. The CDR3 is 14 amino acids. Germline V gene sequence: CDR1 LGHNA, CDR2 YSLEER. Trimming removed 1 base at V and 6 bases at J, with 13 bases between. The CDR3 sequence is CASSQVSGSGEQYF. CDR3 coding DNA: TGCGCCAGCAGCCAAGTATCAGGGTCAGGCGAGCAGTACTTC.

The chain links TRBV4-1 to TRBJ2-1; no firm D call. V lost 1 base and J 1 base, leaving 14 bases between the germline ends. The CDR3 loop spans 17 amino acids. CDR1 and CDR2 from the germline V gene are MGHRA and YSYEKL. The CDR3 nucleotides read TGCGCCAGCAGCCAAGTTGATATGGGGTTTTCCTACAATGAGCAGTTCTTC. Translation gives CASSQVDMGFSYNEQFF.

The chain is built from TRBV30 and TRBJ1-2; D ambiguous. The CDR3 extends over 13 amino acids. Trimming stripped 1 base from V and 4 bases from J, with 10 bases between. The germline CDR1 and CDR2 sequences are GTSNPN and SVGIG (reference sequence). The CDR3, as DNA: TGTGCCTGGAGTGAAAGGAGGTTCTATGGCTACACCTTC. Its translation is CAWSERRFYGYTF. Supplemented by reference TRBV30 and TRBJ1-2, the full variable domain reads SQTIHQWPATLVQPVGSPLSLECTVEGTSNPNLYWYRQAAGRGLQLLFYSVGIGQISSEVPQNLSASRPQDRQFILSSKKLLLSDSGFYLCAWSERRFYGYTFGSGTRLTVV.

CDR3 sequence reads: CASSPPGINEQFF. The CDR3 region has the DNA TGTGCCAGCTCACCACCAGGGATCAATGAGCAGTTCTTC. This chain uses TRBV18 with TRBJ2-1; D is unresolved. This CDR3 region has 13 residues. Germline V gives CDR1 KGHSH, CDR2 LQKENI. V was cut by 0 bases and J by 6 bases, with 6 bases left in between. Full variable domain (outside the CDR3, taken from reference TRBV18 and TRBJ2-1): NAGVMQNPRHLVRRRGQEARLRCSPMKGHSHVYWYRQLPEEGLKFMVYLQKENIIDESGMPKERFSAEFPKEGPSILRIQQVVRGDSAAYFCASSPPGINEQFFGPGTRLTVL.

CDR3 region: CASSQDLGPLETQYF. In nucleotides, the CDR3 is TGCGCCAGCAGCCAAGATCTAGGGCCATTGGAGACCCAGTACTTC. V usage is TRBV4-3 and J usage is TRBJ2-5; D gene uncertain. This CDR3 is 15 amino acids long. V was pared by 0 bases and J by 5 bases, with 13 bases between. Germline V gene lookup returns CDR1 LGHNA and CDR2 YSLEER.

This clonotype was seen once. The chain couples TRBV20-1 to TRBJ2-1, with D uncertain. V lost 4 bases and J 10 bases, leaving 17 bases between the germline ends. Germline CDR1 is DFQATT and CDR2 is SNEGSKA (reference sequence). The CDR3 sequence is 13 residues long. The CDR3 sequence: CSAMRLPLYEQFF. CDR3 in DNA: TGCAGTGCTATGCGGCTACCCCTGTACGAGCAGTTCTTC.

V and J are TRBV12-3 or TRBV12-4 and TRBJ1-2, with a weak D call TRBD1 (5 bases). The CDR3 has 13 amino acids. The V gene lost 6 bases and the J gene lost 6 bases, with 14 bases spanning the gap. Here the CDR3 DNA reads TGTGCCAGCAGCACTAGTGGACATAATGGCTACACCTTC. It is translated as CASSTSGHNGYTF.

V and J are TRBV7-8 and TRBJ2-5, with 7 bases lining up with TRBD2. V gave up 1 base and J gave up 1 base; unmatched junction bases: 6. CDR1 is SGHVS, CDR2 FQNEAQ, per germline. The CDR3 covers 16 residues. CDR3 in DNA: TGTGCCAGCAGCTTAGGTTGGACTAGGGGCCAAGAGACCCAGTACTTC. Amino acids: CASSLGWTRGQETQYF.

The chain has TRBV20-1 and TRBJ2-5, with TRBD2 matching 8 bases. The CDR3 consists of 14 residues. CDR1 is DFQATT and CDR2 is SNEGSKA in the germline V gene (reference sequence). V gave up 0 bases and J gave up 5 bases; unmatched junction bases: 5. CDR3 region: CSARDPGGTETQYF. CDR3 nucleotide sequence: TGCAGTGCTAGAGATCCGGGAGGGACCGAGACCCAGTACTTC.

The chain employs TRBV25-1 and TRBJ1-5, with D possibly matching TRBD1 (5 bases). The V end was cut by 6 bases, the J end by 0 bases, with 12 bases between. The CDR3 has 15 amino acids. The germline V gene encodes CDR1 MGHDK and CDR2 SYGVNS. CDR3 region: CASSPSGGSNQPQHF. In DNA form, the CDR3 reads TGTGCCAGCAGCCCAAGTGGGGGTAGCAATCAGCCCCAGCATTTT.

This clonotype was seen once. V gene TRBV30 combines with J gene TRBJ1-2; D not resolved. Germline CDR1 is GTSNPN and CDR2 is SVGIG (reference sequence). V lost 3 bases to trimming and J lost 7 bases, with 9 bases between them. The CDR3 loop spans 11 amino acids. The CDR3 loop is CAWRVKSGYTF. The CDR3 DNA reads TGTGCCTGGAGGGTCAAGAGTGGCTACACCTTC.